This T cell receptor (beta chain) was sequenced during a study of blood T cell repertoires in COVID-19. Study overall: Sites across the United States, Italy and Spain contributed samples from acute and convalescent COVID-19.

CDR3 length: 14 amino acids. CDR1 LGHNT and CDR2 FRNRAP come from the germline V gene. V was clipped by 1 base and J by 5 bases; unmatched bases: 2. Authors' data handling: Using reference gene primer amplification, nucleated cell counts were estimated. Some clones are missing from TCRdb's copy, which holds only in-frame ones; the method was immunoSEQ multiplex PCR. Clone size and V and J calls were adopted from that table, with D and trimming inferred from the DNA. The sample carries 310,000 or so clones, 86% recorded once. The chain is built from TRBV12-5 and TRBJ1-2; 9 nucleotides agree with TRBD1. This TCR was recovered from a woman younger than 45 who had recovered from COVID-19. Material: peripheral blood. The CDR3 sequence: CASGLDGTGYGYTF. CDR3 nucleotides: TGTGCTAGTGGTTTGGATGGGACAGGGTATGGCTACACCTTC.